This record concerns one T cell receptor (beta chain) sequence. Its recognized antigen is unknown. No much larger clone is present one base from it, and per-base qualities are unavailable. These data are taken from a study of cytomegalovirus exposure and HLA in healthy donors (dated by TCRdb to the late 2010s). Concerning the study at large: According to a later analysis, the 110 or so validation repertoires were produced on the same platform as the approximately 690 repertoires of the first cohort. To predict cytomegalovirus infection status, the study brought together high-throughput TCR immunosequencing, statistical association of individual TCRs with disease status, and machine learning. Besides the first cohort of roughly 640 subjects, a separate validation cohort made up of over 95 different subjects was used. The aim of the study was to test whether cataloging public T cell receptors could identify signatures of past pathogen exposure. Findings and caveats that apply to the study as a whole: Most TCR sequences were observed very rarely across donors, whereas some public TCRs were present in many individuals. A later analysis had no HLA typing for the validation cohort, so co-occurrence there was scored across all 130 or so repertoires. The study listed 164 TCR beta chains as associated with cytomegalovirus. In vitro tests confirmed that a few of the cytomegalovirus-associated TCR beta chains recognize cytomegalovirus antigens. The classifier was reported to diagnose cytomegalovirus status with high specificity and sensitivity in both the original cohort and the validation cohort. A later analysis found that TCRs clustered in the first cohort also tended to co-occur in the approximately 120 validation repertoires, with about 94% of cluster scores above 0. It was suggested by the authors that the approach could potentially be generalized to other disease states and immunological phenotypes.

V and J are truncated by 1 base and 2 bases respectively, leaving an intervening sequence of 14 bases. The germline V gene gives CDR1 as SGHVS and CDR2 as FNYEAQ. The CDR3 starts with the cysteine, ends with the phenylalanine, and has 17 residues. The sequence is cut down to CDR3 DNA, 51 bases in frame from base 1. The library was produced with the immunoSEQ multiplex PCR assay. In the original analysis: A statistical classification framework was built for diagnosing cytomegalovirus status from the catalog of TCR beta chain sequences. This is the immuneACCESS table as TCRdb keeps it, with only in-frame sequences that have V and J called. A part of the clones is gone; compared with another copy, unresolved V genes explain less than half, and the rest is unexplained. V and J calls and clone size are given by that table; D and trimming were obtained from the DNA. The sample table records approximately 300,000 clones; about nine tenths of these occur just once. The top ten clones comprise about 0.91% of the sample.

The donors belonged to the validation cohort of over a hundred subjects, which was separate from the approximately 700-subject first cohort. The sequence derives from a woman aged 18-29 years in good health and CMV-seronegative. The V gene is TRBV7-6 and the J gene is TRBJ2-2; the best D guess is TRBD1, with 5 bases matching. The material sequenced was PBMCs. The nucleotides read TGTGCCAGCAGCTTAGGGGGCCAGGCAGGCAACACCGGGGAGCTGTTTTTT. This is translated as CASSLGGQAGNTGELFF.